This T cell receptor beta chain was sequenced during a study of T-cell memory formation after mild COVID-19. General observations from the study: Largely, contracting CD4+ clones fell within CM and EM, and contracting CD8+ clones within EMRA.

The CDR3 extends over 14 amino acids. Trimming removed 1 base from V and 0 bases from J, with 8 bases in between. Germline lookup yields CDR1 SGHRS and CDR2 YFSETQ. Constant-segment primers served in 5'RACE that generated TCR alpha and TCR beta cDNA libraries bearing sample barcodes and UMIs. TCRdb processed the 5' RACE reads anew with MiXCR; each CDR3 protein has one entry. The sample consists of roughly 200,000 distinct CDR3 sequences, 16% of them appearing once. Details on this clonotype: No antigen is known for it.

This rearrangement joins TRBV5-1 to TRBJ2-7; D is uncertain. Sequenced material: PBMCs or a T cell subset sorted from them (not recorded which). This clonotype was sampled from an adult woman who had mild COVID-19 (a few samples of this study predate the infection). Cell type and time point are not known. CDR3 region: CASSLLAHSYEQYF. The CDR3 DNA is TGCGCCAGCAGCTTGTTGGCCCACTCCTACGAGCAGTACTTC.